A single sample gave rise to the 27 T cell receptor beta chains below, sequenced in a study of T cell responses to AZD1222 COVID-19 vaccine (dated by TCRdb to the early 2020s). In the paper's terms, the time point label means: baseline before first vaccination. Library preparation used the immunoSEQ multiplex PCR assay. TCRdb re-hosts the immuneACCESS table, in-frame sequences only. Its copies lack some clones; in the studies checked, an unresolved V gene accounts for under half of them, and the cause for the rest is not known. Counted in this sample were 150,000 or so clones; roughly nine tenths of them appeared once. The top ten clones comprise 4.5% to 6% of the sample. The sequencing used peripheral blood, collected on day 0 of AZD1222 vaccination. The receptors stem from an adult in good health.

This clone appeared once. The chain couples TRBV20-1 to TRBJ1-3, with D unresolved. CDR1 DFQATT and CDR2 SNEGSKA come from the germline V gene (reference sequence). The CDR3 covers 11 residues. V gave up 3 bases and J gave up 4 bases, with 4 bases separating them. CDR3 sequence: CSASGGNTIYF. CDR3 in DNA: TGCAGTGCTAGCGGGGGAAACACCATATATTTT.

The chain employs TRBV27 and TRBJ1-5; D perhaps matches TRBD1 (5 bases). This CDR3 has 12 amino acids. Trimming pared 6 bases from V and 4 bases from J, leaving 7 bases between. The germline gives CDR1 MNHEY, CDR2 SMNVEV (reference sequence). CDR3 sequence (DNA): TGTGCCAGCAGACAGGAGAATCAGCCCCAGCATTTT. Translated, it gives CASRQENQPQHF.

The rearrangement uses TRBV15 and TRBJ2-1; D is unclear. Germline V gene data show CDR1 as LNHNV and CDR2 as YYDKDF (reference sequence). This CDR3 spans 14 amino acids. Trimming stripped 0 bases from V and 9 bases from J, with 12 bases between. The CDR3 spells CATSRDQSRSEQFF. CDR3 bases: TGTGCCACCAGCAGAGATCAGAGCCGGTCTGAGCAGTTCTTC.

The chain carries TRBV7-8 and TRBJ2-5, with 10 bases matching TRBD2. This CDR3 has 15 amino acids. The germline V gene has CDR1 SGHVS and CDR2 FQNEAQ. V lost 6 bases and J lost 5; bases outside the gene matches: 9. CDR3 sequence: CASSEAGGLWETQYF. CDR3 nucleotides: TGTGCCAGCAGTGAAGCGGGAGGGCTCTGGGAGACCCAGTACTTC.

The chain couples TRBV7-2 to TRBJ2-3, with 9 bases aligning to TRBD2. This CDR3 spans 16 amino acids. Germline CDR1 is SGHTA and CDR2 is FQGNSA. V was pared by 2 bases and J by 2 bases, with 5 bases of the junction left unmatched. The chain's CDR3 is CASSLFSSGTTDTQYF. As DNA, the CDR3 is TGTGCCAGCAGCTTATTCTCTAGCGGGACCACAGATACGCAGTATTTT.

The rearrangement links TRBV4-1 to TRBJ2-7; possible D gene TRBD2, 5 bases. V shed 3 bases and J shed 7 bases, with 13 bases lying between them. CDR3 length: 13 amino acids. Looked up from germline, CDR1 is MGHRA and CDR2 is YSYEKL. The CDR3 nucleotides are TGCGCCAGCAGCCAGGCGGGTCCGGGGGAGCAGTACTTC. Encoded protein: CASSQAGPGEQYF.

This CDR3 reads CASSLGTGSYNEQFF. In DNA, the CDR3 is TGTGCCAGCAGCCTAGGGACTGGCTCCTACAATGAGCAGTTCTTC. The chain links TRBV7-2 to TRBJ2-1; D is perhaps TRBD2 (6 bases). The germline gives CDR1 SGHTA, CDR2 FQGNSA. The CDR3 totals 15 residues. Between the trimmed V and J ends, which lost 5 bases and 0 bases, there was a span of 11 bases.

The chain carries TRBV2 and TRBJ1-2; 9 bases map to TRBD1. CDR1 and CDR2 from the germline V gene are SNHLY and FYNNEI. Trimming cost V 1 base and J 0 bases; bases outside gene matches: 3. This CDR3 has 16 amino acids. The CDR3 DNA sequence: TGTGCCAGCAGTGAAGGAGACAGGGGGACTAACTATGGCTACACCTTC. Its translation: CASSEGDRGTNYGYTF.

The CDR3 is CASSESLGQPQHF. The CDR3 DNA sequence: TGTGCCAGCAGTGAATCCCTAGGTCAGCCCCAGCATTTT. This chain connects TRBV6-1 to TRBJ1-5; D gene ambiguous. Germline CDR1 is MNHNS and CDR2 is SASEGT. The CDR3 spans 13 residues. V lost 2 bases to trimming and J lost 6 bases, with 8 bases between them.

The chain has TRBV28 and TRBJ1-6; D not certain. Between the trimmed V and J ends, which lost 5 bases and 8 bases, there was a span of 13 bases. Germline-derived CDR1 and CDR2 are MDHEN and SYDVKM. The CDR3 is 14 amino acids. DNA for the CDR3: TGTGCCAGCAGTCCCTATAGAGGGTATTCACCCCTCCACTTT. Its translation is CASSPYRGYSPLHF. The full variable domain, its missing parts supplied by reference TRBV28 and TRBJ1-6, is DVKVTQSSRYLVKRTGEKVFLECVQDMDHENMFWYRQDPGLGLRLIYFSYDVKMKEKGDIPEGYSVSREKKERFSLILESASTNQTSMYLCASSPYRGYSPLHFGNGTRLTVT.

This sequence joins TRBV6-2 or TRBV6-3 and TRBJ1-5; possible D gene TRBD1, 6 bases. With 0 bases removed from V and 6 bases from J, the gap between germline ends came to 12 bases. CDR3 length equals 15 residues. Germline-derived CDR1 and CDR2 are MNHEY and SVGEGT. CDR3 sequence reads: CASSYSGGAGQPQHF. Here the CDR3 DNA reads TGTGCCAGCAGTTACTCAGGGGGGGCCGGTCAGCCCCAGCATTTT.

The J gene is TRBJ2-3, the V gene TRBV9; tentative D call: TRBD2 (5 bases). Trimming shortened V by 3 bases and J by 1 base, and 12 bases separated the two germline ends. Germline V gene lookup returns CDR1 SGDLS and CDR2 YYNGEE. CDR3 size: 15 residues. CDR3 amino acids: CASSAPGSGTDTQYF. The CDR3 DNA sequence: TGTGCCAGCAGCGCACCGGGATCAGGCACAGATACGCAGTATTTT.

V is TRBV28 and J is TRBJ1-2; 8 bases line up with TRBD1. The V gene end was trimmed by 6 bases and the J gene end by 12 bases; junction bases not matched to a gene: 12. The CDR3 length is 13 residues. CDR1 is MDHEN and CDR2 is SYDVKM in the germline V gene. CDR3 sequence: CASRKDRGERNTF. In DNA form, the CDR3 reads TGTGCCAGCAGAAAAGACAGGGGCGAGCGGAACACCTTC.

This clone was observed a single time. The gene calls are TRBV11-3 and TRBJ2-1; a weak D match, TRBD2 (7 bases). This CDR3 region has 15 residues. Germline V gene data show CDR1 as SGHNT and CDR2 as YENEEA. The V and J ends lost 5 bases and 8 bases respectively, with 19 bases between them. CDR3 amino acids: CASSARGTTQDEQFF. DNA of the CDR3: TGTGCCAGCAGCGCTAGGGGGACTACCCAGGATGAGCAGTTCTTC.

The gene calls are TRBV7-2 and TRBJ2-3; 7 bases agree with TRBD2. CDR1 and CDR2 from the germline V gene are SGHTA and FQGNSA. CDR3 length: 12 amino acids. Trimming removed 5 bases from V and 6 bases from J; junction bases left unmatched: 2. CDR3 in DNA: TGTGCCAGCAGCCTACTAGCGGATACGCAGTATTTT. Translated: CASSLLADTQYF.

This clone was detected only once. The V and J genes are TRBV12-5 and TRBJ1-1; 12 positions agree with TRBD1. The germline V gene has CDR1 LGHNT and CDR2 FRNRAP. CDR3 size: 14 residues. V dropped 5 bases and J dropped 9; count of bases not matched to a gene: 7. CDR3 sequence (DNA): TGTGCTAGTGGTCCGGGGACAGGGGGCGGAAAAGCTTTCTTT. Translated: CASGPGTGGGKAFF.

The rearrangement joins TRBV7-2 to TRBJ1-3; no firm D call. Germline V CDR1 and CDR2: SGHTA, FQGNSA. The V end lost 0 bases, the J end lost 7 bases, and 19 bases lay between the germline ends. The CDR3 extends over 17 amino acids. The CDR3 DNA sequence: TGTGCCAGCAGCTTAGCCGGCCCCCGGCCAGAAGGGAACACCATATATTTT. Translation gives CASSLAGPRPEGNTIYF.

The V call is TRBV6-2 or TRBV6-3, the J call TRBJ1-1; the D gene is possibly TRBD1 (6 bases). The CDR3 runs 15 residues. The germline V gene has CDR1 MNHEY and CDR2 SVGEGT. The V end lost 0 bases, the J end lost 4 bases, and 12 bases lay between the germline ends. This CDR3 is CASSYSPGAGTEAFF. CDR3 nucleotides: TGTGCCAGCAGTTACTCTCCGGGGGCCGGCACTGAAGCTTTCTTT.

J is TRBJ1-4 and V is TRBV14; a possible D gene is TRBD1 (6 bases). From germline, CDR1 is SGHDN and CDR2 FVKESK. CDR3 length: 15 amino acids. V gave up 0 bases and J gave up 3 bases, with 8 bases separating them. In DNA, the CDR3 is TGTGCCAGCAGCCAAGAAGGGGGAGCTAATGAAAAACTGTTTTTT. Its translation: CASSQEGGANEKLFF.

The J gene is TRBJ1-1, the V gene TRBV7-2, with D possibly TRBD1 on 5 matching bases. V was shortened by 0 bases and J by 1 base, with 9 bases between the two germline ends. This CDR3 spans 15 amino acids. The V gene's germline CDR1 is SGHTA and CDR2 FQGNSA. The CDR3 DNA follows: TGTGCCAGCAGCTTAGCCGCAGGGTGGAACACTGAAGCTTTCTTT. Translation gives CASSLAAGWNTEAFF.

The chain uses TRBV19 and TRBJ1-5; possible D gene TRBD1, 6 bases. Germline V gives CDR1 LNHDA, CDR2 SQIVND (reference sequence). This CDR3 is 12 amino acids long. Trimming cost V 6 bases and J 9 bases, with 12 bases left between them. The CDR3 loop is CASRGGFRPQHF. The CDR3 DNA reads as TGTGCCAGTAGAGGGGGGTTCCGGCCCCAGCATTTT.

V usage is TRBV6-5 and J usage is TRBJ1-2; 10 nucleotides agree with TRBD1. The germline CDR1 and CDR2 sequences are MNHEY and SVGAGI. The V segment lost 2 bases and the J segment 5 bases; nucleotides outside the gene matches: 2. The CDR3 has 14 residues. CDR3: CASSYRTGGYGYTF. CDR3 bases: TGTGCCAGCAGTTACCGGACAGGGGGGTATGGCTACACCTTC.

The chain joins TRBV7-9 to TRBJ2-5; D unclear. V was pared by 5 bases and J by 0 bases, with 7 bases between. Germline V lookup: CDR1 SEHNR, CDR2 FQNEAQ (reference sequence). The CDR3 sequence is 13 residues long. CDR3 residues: CASSPRYQETQYF. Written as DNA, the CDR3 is TGTGCCAGCAGCCCAAGGTACCAAGAGACCCAGTACTTC.

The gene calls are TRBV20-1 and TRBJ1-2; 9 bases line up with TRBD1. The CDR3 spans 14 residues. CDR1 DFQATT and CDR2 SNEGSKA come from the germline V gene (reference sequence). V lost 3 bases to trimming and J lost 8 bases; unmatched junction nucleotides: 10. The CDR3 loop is CSASAPRTGEGYTF. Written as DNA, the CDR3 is TGCAGTGCTAGTGCGCCACGGACAGGGGAGGGCTACACCTTC.

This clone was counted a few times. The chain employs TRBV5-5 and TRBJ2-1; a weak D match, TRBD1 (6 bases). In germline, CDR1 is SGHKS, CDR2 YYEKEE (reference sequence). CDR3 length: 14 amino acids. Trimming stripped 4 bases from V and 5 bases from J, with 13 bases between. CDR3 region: CASSLTWTDNEQFF. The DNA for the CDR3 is TGTGCCAGCAGCCTAACTTGGACAGACAATGAGCAGTTCTTC.

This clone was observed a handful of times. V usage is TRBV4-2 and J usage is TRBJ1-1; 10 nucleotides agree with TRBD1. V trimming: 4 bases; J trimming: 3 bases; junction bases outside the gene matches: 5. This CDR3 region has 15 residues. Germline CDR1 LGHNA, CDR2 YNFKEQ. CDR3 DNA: TGTGCCAGCAGCCGCGCGACAGGGGGCTACACTGAAGCTTTCTTT. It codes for CASSRATGGYTEAFF.

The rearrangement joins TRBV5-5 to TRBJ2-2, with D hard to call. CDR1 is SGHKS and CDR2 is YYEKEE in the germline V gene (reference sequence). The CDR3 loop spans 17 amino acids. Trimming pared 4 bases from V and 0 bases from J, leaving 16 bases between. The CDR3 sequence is CASSLYSAAANTGELFF. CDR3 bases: TGTGCCAGCAGCCTATATAGTGCGGCGGCGAACACCGGGGAGCTGTTTTTT.